The 11 T cell receptor beta chains below all came from one sample that was sequenced in a study of control samples from healthy donors and cancer patients. Libraries were prepared by immunoSEQ multiplex PCR; TCRdb keeps only in-frame clonotypes and omits some of them. Altogether 100,000 to 150,000 clones are present, approximately 92% being singletons, with the ten largest covering 2.1%. Sequencing used blood. The receptors come from a woman between 50 and 59 years old in good health.

V is TRBV30 and J is TRBJ2-7; 10 nucleotides align to TRBD2. V lost 0 bases, J lost 8 bases, and 19 bases stayed unmatched. The CDR3 has 18 amino acids. In germline, CDR1 is GTSNPN, CDR2 SVGIG (reference sequence). The CDR3 sequence is CAWSVLVTSGIFSPKQYF. CDR3 in DNA: TGTGCCTGGAGTGTACTGGTTACTAGCGGGATTTTCTCCCCTAAGCAGTACTTC.

This rearrangement joins TRBV19 to TRBJ1-2, with 7 bases matching TRBD1. The CDR3 consists of 13 residues. V shed 4 bases, J shed 6 bases, and the junction held 5 bases outside the gene matches. Per germline, CDR1 LNHDA and CDR2 SQIVND (reference sequence). The CDR3 nucleotides are TGTGCCAGTAGTAGAGGCAGGGGGAATGGCTACACCTTC. Residues: CASSRGRGNGYTF. Complete variable domain (other parts from reference TRBV19 and TRBJ1-2): DGGITQSPKYLFRKEGQNVTLSCEQNLNHDAMYWYRQDPGQGLRLIYYSQIVNDFQKGDIAEGYSVSREKKESFPLTVTSAQKNPTAFYLCASSRGRGNGYTFGSGTRLTVV.

This rearrangement joins TRBV3-1 (or the pseudogene TRBV3-2) to TRBJ2-1, with 8 bases matching TRBD2. The junction had 7 bases not matched to a gene; V was cut back by 1 base and J by 5 bases. The length of the CDR3 is 16 residues. The germline V gene has CDR1 LGHDT and CDR2 YNNKEL (reference sequence). CDR3 DNA: TGTGCCAGCAGCCAAGTTCTCCGGGGGGGGGACAATGAGCAGTTCTTC. Encoded protein: CASSQVLRGGDNEQFF.

The chain joins TRBV19 to TRBJ1-6; possible D gene TRBD1, 5 bases. The CDR3 contains 14 residues. Germline V gene sequence: CDR1 LNHDA, CDR2 SQIVND (reference sequence). Trimming pared 3 bases from V and 4 bases from J, leaving 7 bases between. CDR3: CASSIGTYNSPLHF. The CDR3 nucleotides read TGTGCCAGTAGTATCGGGACTTATAATTCACCCCTCCACTTT.

The chain recombines TRBV6-6 with TRBJ2-5; 12 nucleotides align to TRBD2. The germline gives CDR1 MNHNY, CDR2 SVGAGI (reference sequence). This CDR3 is 16 amino acids long. V lost 5 bases to trimming and J lost 5 bases; unmatched junction nucleotides: 9. Written as DNA, the CDR3 is TGTGCCAGCAGTATTACTAGCGGGAGGACTGGGGAGACCCAGTACTTC. This codes for CASSITSGRTGETQYF.

The rearrangement joins TRBV2 to TRBJ2-3, with 11 bases aligning to TRBD2. After removal of 4 bases from V and 2 bases from J, the junction contained 5 bases not matched to a gene. CDR1 is SNHLY and CDR2 is FYNNEI in the germline V gene. This CDR3 contains 16 residues. CDR3 sequence (DNA): TGTGCCAGCAGTGCCCGGACTAGCGGGCTCACAGATACGCAGTATTTT. Its translation is CASSARTSGLTDTQYF.

V is TRBV7-8 and J is TRBJ1-6; D gene ambiguous. Trimming shortened V by 6 bases and J by 0 bases, and 15 bases separated the two germline ends. CDR1 SGHVS and CDR2 FQNEAQ come from the germline V gene. This CDR3 comprises 17 residues. CDR3 nucleotide sequence: TGTGCCAGCAGATCGCCGGCTCCTAGCTCCTATAATTCACCCCTCCACTTT. Translated: CASRSPAPSSYNSPLHF.

V usage is TRBV9 and J usage is TRBJ2-5; 9 nucleotides line up with TRBD2. CDR1 and CDR2 from the germline V gene are SGDLS and YYNGEE. There are 15 residues in the CDR3. V lost 0 bases and J lost 5; bases outside the gene matches: 5. DNA of the CDR3: TGTGCCAGCAGCGTAGGTGTACTAGCGGGTGAGACCCAGTACTTC. It codes for CASSVGVLAGETQYF.

The chain combines TRBV3-1 (or the pseudogene TRBV3-2) with TRBJ1-1; 7 positions agree with TRBD1. The junction had 5 bases not matched to a gene; V was cut back by 3 bases and J by 4 bases. From germline, CDR1 is LGHDT and CDR2 YNNKEL (reference sequence). The CDR3 is made up of 14 amino acids. The CDR3 region has the DNA TGTGCCAGCAGCCACGGGACAGCCGGCACTGAAGCTTTCTTT. Translated: CASSHGTAGTEAFF.

The chain combines TRBV18 with TRBJ2-1, with D perhaps given as TRBD1 or TRBD2 (5 bases each). The CDR3 has 18 residues. Germline values: CDR1 KGHSH, CDR2 LQKENI. The V gene lost 2 bases and the J gene lost 0 bases, with 17 bases spanning the gap. This CDR3 reads CASSPFNFGTPSYNEQFF. The CDR3 nucleotides are TGTGCCAGCTCACCATTTAATTTCGGGACCCCCTCCTACAATGAGCAGTTCTTC.

The CDR3 loop reads CASSLDVTGLVGAKNIQYF. The CDR3 nucleotides read TGTGCCAGCAGCTTAGATGTTACCGGCTTAGTAGGGGCCAAAAACATTCAGTACTTC. The chain employs TRBV11-2 and TRBJ2-4; no firm D call. The CDR3 has 19 residues. Per germline, CDR1 SGHAT and CDR2 FQNNGV. V was shortened by 0 bases and J by 1 base, with 19 bases between the two germline ends.